Listed below are T cell receptor beta chains from one sample, sequenced in a study of PD-L1 blockade in urothelial cancer. Repertoires were generated with immunoSEQ multiplex PCR, while TCRdb's copy carries only in-frame clones and drops some. In the table there are about 48,000 clones, more than 80% of which are singletons. This specimen consisted of PBMCs, obtained around atezolizumab (anti-PD-L1) treatment. The receptors stem from a man in his 70s with urothelial cancer. Each CDR3 is given without its conserved first and last residue.

j_call v_call cdr3_aa
TRBJ2-7 TRBV5-5 ASSLAAGNLYEQY
TRBJ2-7 TRBV5-1 ASSLQPGQGYEQY
TRBJ2-7 TRBV27 ASSLFAGNIYEQY
TRBJ1-5 TRBV30 AWSPRGLTSNQPQH
TRBJ2-5 TRBV2 ASSEALGLAIETQY
TRBJ1-1 TRBV5-1 ASSLDGVNTEAF
TRBJ2-1 TRBV5-1 ASSLLAGEINEQF
TRBJ2-1 TRBV16 ASSRNRGHEQF
TRBJ2-1 TRBV5-1 ASSRGWGGMGNEQF
TRBJ1-2 TRBV5-1 ASSLGQFGGGYT
TRBJ2-5 TRBV18 ASSPRTSMETQY
TRBJ1-2 TRBV7-9 ASSSAGDLYGYT
TRBJ2-5 TRBV27 ASSSSAGGGETQY
TRBJ1-3 TRBV6-5 ATQTVAGNTIY
TRBJ2-5 TRBV5-4 ASSLGQGGFGTQY
TRBJ2-3 TRBV5-8 ASSLTGGLDTQY
TRBJ2-1 TRBV14 ASSQLLLADSYNEQF
TRBJ2-2 TRBV9 ASSVGPGVDTGELF
TRBJ1-1 TRBV28 ASSSSPGRENTEAF
TRBJ2-3 TRBV5-8 ASSLFYTQY
TRBJ2-7 TRBV28 ASRAEGVSGSYEQY
TRBJ1-1 TRBV5-1 ASSLGVEAGTEAF
TRBJ2-3 TRBV27 ASSLFSGGPGKADTQY
TRBJ1-2 TRBV5-1 ASSRDSLLYGYT
TRBJ2-4 TRBV28 ASSFSYGEMGGLAKNIQY
TRBJ2-1 TRBV7-6 ASSSRTGGWNEQF
TRBJ2-1 TRBV7-8 ASSLAWTGENEQF
TRBJ1-1 TRBV5-1 ASSGTGPEAF
TRBJ2-1 TRBV5-1 ASSLGTSTYNEQF
TRBJ1-2 TRBV9 ASSVALGHFYGYT
TRBJ2-5 TRBV9 ASSVDFRETQY
TRBJ2-4 TRBV9 APVGSGDIQY
TRBJ2-1 TRBV6-5 ASSYYRTGRYNEQF
TRBJ1-4 TRBV5-1 ASSLEGQGAIREEKLF
TRBJ1-2 TRBV7-2 ASSLGQGGYGYT
TRBJ2-1 TRBV25-1 ASSPNRGNEQF
TRBJ2-5 TRBV29-1 SVVRDRGGETQY
TRBJ2-5 TRBV11-2 ASSGDTEETQY
TRBJ1-2 TRBV15 ATSTNYGYT
TRBJ2-7 TRBV20-1 SARGGDFGN
TRBJ2-1 TRBV19 ASSSRAGEQF
TRBJ2-5 TRBV7-8 ASSLQGSRGGETQY
TRBJ1-1 TRBV6-5 ASGGQAPPAF
TRBJ2-2 TRBV2 ASSDWVSANTGELF
TRBJ2-2 TRBV11-1 ASSLKTPGELF
TRBJ2-5 TRBV10-1 ASSRTVQETQY
TRBJ2-3 TRBV29-1 SVEGGGRADTQY